The 13 T cell receptor beta chains reported below all come from one sample, sequenced in a study of T-cell reconstitution after alpha-beta-depleted transplantation in children. Unique molecular identifiers were incorporated into the prepared TCRbeta library. TCRdb redid the calling of the PCR reads with MiXCR, one entry per CDR3 protein. The sample records under 250,000 distinct CDR3 sequences, roughly a quarter being singletons. The source was PBMCs, mostly from graft donor cells, collected 360 days after TCRalphabeta/CD19-depleted stem cell transplant. The source is a female patient aged 2-9 years who had a stem cell transplant for congenital amegakaryocytic thrombocytopenia, so the T cells may come from the graft donor.

This clonotype was recorded a few times. This chain joins TRBV5-1 and TRBJ1-1; D unresolved. The V end was cut by 0 bases, the J end by 0 bases, with 6 bases between. The V gene's germline CDR1 is SGHRS and CDR2 YFSETQ. CDR3 length: 14 amino acids. This chain's CDR3 is CASSLGLMNTEAFF. In nucleotides, the CDR3 is TGCGCCAGCAGCTTGGGGCTTATGAACACTGAAGCTTTCTTT. Full variable domain (missing parts from reference TRBV5-1 and TRBJ1-1): KAGVTQTPRYLIKTRGQQVTLSCSPISGHRSVSWYQQTPGQGLQFLFEYFSETQRNKGNFPGRFSGRQFSNSRSEMNVSTLELGDSALYLCASSLGLMNTEAFFGQGTRLTVV.

The chain is built from TRBV24-1 and TRBJ1-2; D is uncertain. The length of the CDR3 is 14 residues. V gave up 6 bases and J gave up 7 bases, with 17 bases separating them. Germline CDR1 is KGHDR and CDR2 is SFDVKD. DNA of the CDR3: TGTGCCACCAGTTTAGGCCCCAATGGACGTGGCTACACCTTC. As protein: CATSLGPNGRGYTF.

The chain employs TRBV28 and TRBJ2-7, with D possibly TRBD2 on 5 matching bases. CDR3 length equals 14 residues. Trimming removed 7 bases from V and 0 bases from J, with 13 bases in between. CDR1 is MDHEN and CDR2 is SYDVKM in the germline V gene. The DNA of the CDR3 is TGTGCCAGCAAGGGCGGGCCCCCCTCCTACGAGCAGTACTTC. Its protein is CASKGGPPSYEQYF. Full variable domain (missing parts from reference TRBV28 and TRBJ2-7): DVKVTQSSRYLVKRTGEKVFLECVQDMDHENMFWYRQDPGLGLRLIYFSYDVKMKEKGDIPEGYSVSREKKERFSLILESASTNQTSMYLCASKGGPPSYEQYFGPGTRLTVT.

The chain couples TRBV5-8 to TRBJ2-7, with D possibly being TRBD1 (6 bases). The CDR3 sequence is 17 residues long. Germline V gene sequence: CDR1 SGHTS, CDR2 YDEGEE. The V and J ends lost 0 bases and 0 bases respectively, with 16 bases between them. CDR3 protein: CASSLAAGQGSSYEQYF. The CDR3 DNA follows: TGTGCCAGCAGCTTGGCGGCAGGGCAGGGGAGCTCCTACGAGCAGTACTTC.

This clonotype was observed a few times. The chain joins TRBV20-1 to TRBJ2-7, with D possibly being TRBD1 (6 bases). Germline values: CDR1 DFQATT, CDR2 SNEGSKA (reference sequence). The CDR3 is made up of 14 amino acids. Trimming removed 2 bases at V and 6 bases at J, with 17 bases between. The DNA of the CDR3 is TGCAGTGCTAGAATTCGGGGCAGGGGAAGCGAGCAGTACTTC. Translated: CSARIRGRGSEQYF.

The chain couples TRBV25-1 to TRBJ2-5; D is possibly TRBD1 or TRBD2 (6 bases each). The CDR3 spans 14 residues. V lost 6 bases to trimming and J lost 3 bases, with 14 bases between them. Looked up from germline, CDR1 is MGHDK and CDR2 is SYGVNS. The CDR3 nucleotides read TGTGCCAGCAGCGAGGGGGGTGGGGAAGAGACCCAGTACTTC. It encodes CASSEGGGEETQYF.

This clonotype showed up just a few times. This chain uses TRBV7-9 with TRBJ2-2; D ambiguous. The CDR3 is 15 residues long. Trimming took off 2 bases at V and 0 bases at J, with 7 bases between the two ends. Looked up from germline, CDR1 is SEHNR and CDR2 is FQNEAQ (reference sequence). The CDR3 region is CASSLYGSNTGELFF. The CDR3 DNA sequence: TGTGCCAGCAGCTTATACGGGTCGAACACCGGGGAGCTGTTTTTT.

The V gene is TRBV5-1, the J gene TRBJ1-1; no reliable D call. V was cut by 4 bases and J by 8 bases, with 21 bases left in between. The CDR3 runs 15 residues. The germline CDR1 and CDR2 sequences are SGHRS and YFSETQ. DNA of the CDR3: TGCGCCAGCAGCGAGGGTGATACTTATACCACCGAAGCTTTCTTT. Its translation is CASSEGDTYTTEAFF.

The genes are TRBV28 and TRBJ2-1; no clear D gene. The germline V and J ends were trimmed by 7 bases and 6 bases, with 13 bases remaining between them. Germline V gene lookup returns CDR1 MDHEN and CDR2 SYDVKM. The CDR3 extends over 13 amino acids. This CDR3 reads CASMLSASNEQFF. The CDR3, as DNA: TGTGCCAGCATGTTGTCAGCTAGCAATGAGCAGTTCTTC.

Ten or more counts support this clonotype. This chain uses TRBV25-1 with TRBJ1-2; D is uncertain. The CDR3 extends over 15 amino acids. In germline, CDR1 is MGHDK, CDR2 SYGVNS. V was cut by 4 bases and J by 1 base, with 13 bases left in between. The CDR3 region has the DNA TGTGCCAGCAGTGTTTCGGCTGGGAATAACTATGGCTACACCTTC. Amino acid sequence: CASSVSAGNNYGYTF.

This clonotype occurred a few times. The CDR3 DNA sequence: TGTGCCATCAACTCCCCTAGCGGGAGTTCTGGAAATGAGCAGTTCTTC. This gives the protein CAINSPSGSSGNEQFF. The chain carries TRBV10-3 and TRBJ2-1; 10 bases are a match to TRBD2. J was trimmed by 7 bases and V by 7 bases; bases with no gene match: 13. The germline V gene encodes CDR1 ENHRY and CDR2 SYGVKD. The CDR3 runs 16 residues.

The count of this clonotype is one. The chain employs TRBV20-1 and TRBJ2-7; either TRBD1 or TRBD2 may supply D (5 bases each). Germline CDR1 reads DFQATT; CDR2 reads SNEGSKA (reference sequence). This CDR3 contains 13 residues. V dropped 3 bases and J dropped 7 bases, with 16 bases sitting between them. CDR3: CSARKRGNSEQYF. In nucleotides, the CDR3 is TGCAGTGCTAGGAAGAGGGGAAATTCGGAGCAGTACTTC.

The genes are TRBV5-1 and TRBJ1-2; D is unresolved. Germline V lookup: CDR1 SGHRS, CDR2 YFSETQ. This CDR3 is built from 14 residues. Trimming took 2 bases from V and 2 from J, leaving 10 bases between them. This chain's CDR3 is CASSFIRNNYGYTF. The CDR3 DNA reads TGCGCCAGCAGCTTCATCAGGAACAACTATGGCTACACCTTC.